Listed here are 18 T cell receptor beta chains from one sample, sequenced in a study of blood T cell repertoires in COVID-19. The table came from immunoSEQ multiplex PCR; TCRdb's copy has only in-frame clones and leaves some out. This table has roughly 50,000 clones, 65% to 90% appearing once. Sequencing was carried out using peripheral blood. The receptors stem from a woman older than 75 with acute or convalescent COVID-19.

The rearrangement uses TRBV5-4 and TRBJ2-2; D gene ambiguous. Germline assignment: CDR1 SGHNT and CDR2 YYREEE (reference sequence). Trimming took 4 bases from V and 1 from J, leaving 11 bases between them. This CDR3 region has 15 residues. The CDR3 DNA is TGTGCCAGCAGCCGTTCACAACAGAACACCGGGGAGCTGTTTTTT. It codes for CASSRSQQNTGELFF.

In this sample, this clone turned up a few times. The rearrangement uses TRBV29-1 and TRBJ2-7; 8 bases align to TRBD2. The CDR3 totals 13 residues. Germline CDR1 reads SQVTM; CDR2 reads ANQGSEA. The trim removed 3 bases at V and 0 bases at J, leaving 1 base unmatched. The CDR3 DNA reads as TGCAGCGTTGATGGGACTAGCTCCTACGAGCAGTACTTC. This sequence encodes CSVDGTSSYEQYF.

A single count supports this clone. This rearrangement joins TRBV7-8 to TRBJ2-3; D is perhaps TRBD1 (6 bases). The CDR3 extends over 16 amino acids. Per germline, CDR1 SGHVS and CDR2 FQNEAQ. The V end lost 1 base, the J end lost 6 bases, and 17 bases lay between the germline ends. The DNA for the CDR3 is TGTGCCAGCAGCTTAGGACGGCAGGGGCAGGGTGATACGCAGTATTTT. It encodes CASSLGRQGQGDTQYF. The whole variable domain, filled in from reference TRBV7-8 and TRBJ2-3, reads GAGVSQSPRYKVAKRGQDVALRCDPISGHVSLFWYQQALGQGPEFLTYFQNEAQLDKSGLPSDRFFAERPEGSVSTLKIQRTQQEDSAVYLCASSLGRQGQGDTQYFGPGTRLTVL.

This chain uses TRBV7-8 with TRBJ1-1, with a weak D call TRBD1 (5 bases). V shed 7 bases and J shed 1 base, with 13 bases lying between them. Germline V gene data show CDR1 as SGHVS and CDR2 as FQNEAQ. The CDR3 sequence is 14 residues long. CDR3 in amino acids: CASNIQGPNTEAFF. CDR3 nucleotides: TGTGCCAGCAACATTCAGGGTCCGAACACTGAAGCTTTCTTT.

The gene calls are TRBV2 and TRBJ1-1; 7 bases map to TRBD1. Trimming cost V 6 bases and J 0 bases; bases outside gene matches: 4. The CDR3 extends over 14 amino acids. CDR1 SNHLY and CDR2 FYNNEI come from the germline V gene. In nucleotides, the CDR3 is TGTGCCAGCAGCGACAGGGATTTGAACACTGAAGCTTTCTTT. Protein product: CASSDRDLNTEAFF.

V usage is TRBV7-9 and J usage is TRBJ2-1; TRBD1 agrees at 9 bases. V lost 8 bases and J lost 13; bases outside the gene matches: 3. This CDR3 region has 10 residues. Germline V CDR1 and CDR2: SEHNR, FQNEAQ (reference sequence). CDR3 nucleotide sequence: TGTGCCAGCGGGGACAGGGAACAGTTCTTC. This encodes CASGDREQFF.

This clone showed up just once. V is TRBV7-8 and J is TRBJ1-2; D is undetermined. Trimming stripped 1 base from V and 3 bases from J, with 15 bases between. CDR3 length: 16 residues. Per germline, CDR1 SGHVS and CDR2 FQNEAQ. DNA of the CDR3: TGTGCCAGCAGCTTAGATGATCCGGGCGGGGACTATGGCTACACCTTC. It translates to CASSLDDPGGDYGYTF. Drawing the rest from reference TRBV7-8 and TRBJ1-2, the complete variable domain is GAGVSQSPRYKVAKRGQDVALRCDPISGHVSLFWYQQALGQGPEFLTYFQNEAQLDKSGLPSDRFFAERPEGSVSTLKIQRTQQEDSAVYLCASSLDDPGGDYGYTFGSGTRLTVV.

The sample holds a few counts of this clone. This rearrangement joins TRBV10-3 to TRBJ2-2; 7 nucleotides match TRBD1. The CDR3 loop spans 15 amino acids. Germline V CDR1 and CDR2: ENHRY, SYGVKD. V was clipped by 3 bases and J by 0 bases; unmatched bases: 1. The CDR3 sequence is CAISDGTANTGELFF. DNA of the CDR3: TGTGCCATCAGTGACGGGACAGCGAACACCGGGGAGCTGTTTTTT.

DNA for the CDR3: TGCGCCAGCAGCTTCCTAGACAGGGGAACTGAAGCTTTCTTT. Its protein product is CASSFLDRGTEAFF. The gene calls are TRBV5-1 and TRBJ1-1, with TRBD1 matching 8 bases. The trim removed 2 bases at V and 5 bases at J, leaving 5 bases unmatched. Germline loops: CDR1 SGHRS, CDR2 YFSETQ. The length of the CDR3 is 14 residues.

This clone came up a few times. As DNA, the CDR3 is TGCGCCAGCAGCTTTGGACAGTTAGGAAACACCATATATTTT. Its protein product is CASSFGQLGNTIYF. The gene calls are TRBV5-1 and TRBJ1-3, with D perhaps TRBD1 (6 bases). The germline V gene has CDR1 SGHRS and CDR2 YFSETQ. The CDR3 runs 14 residues. Trimming left V 2 bases short and J 4 bases short, with 10 bases between. Full variable domain (missing parts from reference TRBV5-1 and TRBJ1-3): KAGVTQTPRYLIKTRGQQVTLSCSPISGHRSVSWYQQTPGQGLQFLFEYFSETQRNKGNFPGRFSGRQFSNSRSEMNVSTLELGDSALYLCASSFGQLGNTIYFGEGSWLTVV.

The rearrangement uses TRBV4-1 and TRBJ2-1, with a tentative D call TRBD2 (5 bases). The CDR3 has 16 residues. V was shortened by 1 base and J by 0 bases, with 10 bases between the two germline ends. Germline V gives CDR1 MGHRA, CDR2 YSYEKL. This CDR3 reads CASSQVTGVSYNEQFF. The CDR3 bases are TGCGCCAGCAGCCAAGTTACCGGGGTCTCCTACAATGAGCAGTTCTTC.

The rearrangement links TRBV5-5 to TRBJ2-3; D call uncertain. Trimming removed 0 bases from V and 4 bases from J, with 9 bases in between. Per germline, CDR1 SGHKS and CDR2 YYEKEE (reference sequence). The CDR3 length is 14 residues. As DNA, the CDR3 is TGTGCCAGCAGCTTGGTGGGCCTCTCAGATACGCAGTATTTT. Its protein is CASSLVGLSDTQYF.

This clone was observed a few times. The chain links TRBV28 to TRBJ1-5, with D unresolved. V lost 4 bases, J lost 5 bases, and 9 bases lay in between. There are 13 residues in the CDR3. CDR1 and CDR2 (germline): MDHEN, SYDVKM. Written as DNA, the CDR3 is TGTGCCAGCAGTTATGCCACTTATCAGCCCCAGCATTTT. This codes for CASSYATYQPQHF.

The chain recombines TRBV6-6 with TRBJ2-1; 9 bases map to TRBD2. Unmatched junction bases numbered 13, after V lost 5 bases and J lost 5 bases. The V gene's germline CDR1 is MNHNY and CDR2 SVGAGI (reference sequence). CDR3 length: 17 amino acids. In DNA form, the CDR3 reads TGTGCCAGCAGTCTAACGAGGGGCGGGGGGGACCACAATGAGCAGTTCTTC. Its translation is CASSLTRGGGDHNEQFF.

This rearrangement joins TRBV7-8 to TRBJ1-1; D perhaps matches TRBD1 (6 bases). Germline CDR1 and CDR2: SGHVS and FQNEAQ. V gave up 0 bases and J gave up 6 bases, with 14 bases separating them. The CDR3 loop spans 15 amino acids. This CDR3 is CASSLATGRYAEAFF. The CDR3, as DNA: TGTGCCAGCAGCTTAGCCACAGGGCGGTATGCTGAAGCTTTCTTT. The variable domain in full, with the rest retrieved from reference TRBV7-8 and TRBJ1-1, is GAGVSQSPRYKVAKRGQDVALRCDPISGHVSLFWYQQALGQGPEFLTYFQNEAQLDKSGLPSDRFFAERPEGSVSTLKIQRTQQEDSAVYLCASSLATGRYAEAFFGQGTRLTVV.

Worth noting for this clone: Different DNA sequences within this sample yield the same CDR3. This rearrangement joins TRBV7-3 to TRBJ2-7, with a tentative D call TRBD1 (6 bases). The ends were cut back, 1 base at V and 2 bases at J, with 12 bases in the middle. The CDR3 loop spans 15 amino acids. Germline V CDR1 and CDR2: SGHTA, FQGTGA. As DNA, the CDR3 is TGTGCCAGCAGCTTAAGTGGACAGAGTCCCTACGAGCAGTACTTC. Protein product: CASSLSGQSPYEQYF.

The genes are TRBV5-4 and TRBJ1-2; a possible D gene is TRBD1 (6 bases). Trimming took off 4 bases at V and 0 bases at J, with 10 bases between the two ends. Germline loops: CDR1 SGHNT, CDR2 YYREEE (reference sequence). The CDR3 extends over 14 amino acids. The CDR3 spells CASSRGGTNYGYTF. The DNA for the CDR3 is TGTGCCAGCAGCAGAGGGGGAACTAACTATGGCTACACCTTC.

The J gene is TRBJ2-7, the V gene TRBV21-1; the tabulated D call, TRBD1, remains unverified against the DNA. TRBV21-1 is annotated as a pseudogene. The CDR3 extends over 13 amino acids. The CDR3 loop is CASSKRGGYEQYF. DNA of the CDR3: TGTGCCAGCAGCAAACGAGGGGGCTACGAGCAGTACTTC.